Listed below are T cell receptor beta chains from one sample, sequenced in a study of shared clonotypes between healthy human individuals. Libraries were prepared by immunoSEQ multiplex PCR; TCRdb keeps only in-frame clonotypes and omits some of them. The sample holds 330,000 or so clones, around 72% seen once. Input material: memory CD4+ T cells sorted from blood. These receptors were obtained from a man aged 30-40 years in good health. CDR3s include the opening cysteine and the closing phenylalanine or tryptophan. Fields, in order: CDR3 protein, CDR3 DNA, J gene, V gene, clone size, D gene. The D gene is left open where the match is weak. Clone sizes are given selectively: once, few, many, or a class where the clone is expanded.

CDR3 protein: CASRGTGNNQPQHF; CDR3 DNA: TGTGCCAGCCGTGGGACGGGAAACAATCAGCCCCAGCATTTT; J gene: TRBJ1-5; V gene: TRBV6-5; clone size: NA; D gene: NA
CDR3 protein: CAWSNYGYTF; CDR3 DNA: TGTGCCTGGAGTAATTATGGCTACACCTTC; J gene: TRBJ1-2; V gene: TRBV30; clone size: NA; D gene: NA
CDR3 protein: CASSPFSGSSYNEQFF; CDR3 DNA: TGTGCCAGCAGCCCATTTAGCGGGAGTTCCTACAATGAGCAGTTCTTC; J gene: TRBJ2-1; V gene: TRBV7-2; clone size: NA; D gene: TRBD2
CDR3 protein: CASRLSHSSDNEQFF; CDR3 DNA: TGTGCCAGCAGACTCTCCCATTCTAGCGACAATGAGCAGTTCTTC; J gene: TRBJ2-1; V gene: TRBV6-1; clone size: NA; D gene: NA
CDR3 protein: CASSPGGSATDTQYF; CDR3 DNA: TGCGCCAGCAGCCCCGGGGGGTCGGCGACAGATACGCAGTATTTT; J gene: TRBJ2-3; V gene: TRBV4-3; clone size: NA; D gene: TRBD2
CDR3 protein: CASSTGTGNTEAFF; CDR3 DNA: TGTGCCAGCAGCACCGGGACAGGGAACACTGAAGCTTTCTTT; J gene: TRBJ1-1; V gene: TRBV6-5; clone size: once; D gene: TRBD1
CDR3 protein: CASSLGDHSGNTIYF; CDR3 DNA: TGTGCCAGCAGTTTAGGGGACCACTCTGGAAACACCATATATTTT; J gene: TRBJ1-3; V gene: TRBV28; clone size: NA; D gene: NA
CDR3 protein: CASSITWNTEAFF; CDR3 DNA: TGTGCCAGCAGCATCACCTGGAACACTGAAGCTTTCTTT; J gene: TRBJ1-1; V gene: TRBV7-3; clone size: few; D gene: NA
CDR3 protein: CASSQEIGETQYF; CDR3 DNA: TGCGCCAGCAGCCAAGAAATAGGAGAGACCCAGTACTTC; J gene: TRBJ2-5; V gene: TRBV4-3; clone size: NA; D gene: NA
CDR3 protein: CASSLAGGGELFF; CDR3 DNA: TGTGCCAGCAGCTTAGCAGGGGGCGGGGAGCTGTTTTTT; J gene: TRBJ2-2; V gene: TRBV5-4; clone size: NA; D gene: TRBD1
CDR3 protein: CASSSLPQSGIEQFF; CDR3 DNA: TGTGCCAGCAGTTCGCTACCCCAGAGCGGGATTGAGCAGTTCTTC; J gene: TRBJ2-1; V gene: TRBV7-9; clone size: NA; D gene: TRBD2
CDR3 protein: CAWRTSGRWEQFF; CDR3 DNA: TGTGCCTGGAGGACTAGCGGGAGATGGGAGCAGTTCTTC; J gene: TRBJ2-1; V gene: TRBV30; clone size: NA; D gene: TRBD2
CDR3 protein: CASSKSVANTGELFF; CDR3 DNA: TGTGCCAGCAGTAAATCAGTTGCGAACACCGGGGAGCTGTTTTTT; J gene: TRBJ2-2; V gene: TRBV6-1; clone size: NA; D gene: NA
CDR3 protein: CASSNTGQGLYEQYF; CDR3 DNA: TGTGCCAGCAGTAATACGGGACAGGGGCTCTACGAGCAGTACTTC; J gene: TRBJ2-7; V gene: TRBV28; clone size: NA; D gene: TRBD1
CDR3 protein: CASSLRQGAGGYTF; CDR3 DNA: TGTGCCAGCAGCTTAAGACAGGGGGCAGGTGGCTACACCTTC; J gene: TRBJ1-2; V gene: TRBV7-2; clone size: NA; D gene: TRBD1
CDR3 protein: CSAYGNEQFF; CDR3 DNA: TGCAGTGCGTACGGGAATGAGCAGTTCTTC; J gene: TRBJ2-1; V gene: TRBV20-1; clone size: NA; D gene: NA
CDR3 protein: CASSSFRQTGNTGELFF; CDR3 DNA: TGTGCCAGCAGCTCCTTTAGACAGACAGGGAACACCGGGGAGCTGTTTTTT; J gene: TRBJ2-2; V gene: TRBV7-8; clone size: NA; D gene: NA
CDR3 protein: CPLSYEQYF; CDR3 DNA: TGCCCCCTATCCTACGAGCAGTACTTC; J gene: TRBJ2-7; V gene: TRBV7-2; clone size: NA; D gene: NA
CDR3 protein: CASSSLAGLHYPTYEQYF; CDR3 DNA: TGTGCCAGCAGCTCGCTAGCGGGACTTCATTACCCCACCTACGAGCAGTACTTC; J gene: TRBJ2-7; V gene: TRBV5-6; clone size: NA; D gene: TRBD2
CDR3 protein: CASSGRVFGASTDTQYF; CDR3 DNA: TGTGCCAGCAGCGGGCGGGTGTTCGGAGCTAGCACAGATACGCAGTATTTT; J gene: TRBJ2-3; V gene: TRBV9; clone size: NA; D gene: NA
CDR3 protein: CASSTRQRYEQYF; CDR3 DNA: TGTGCCAGCAGCACCCGACAGCGATACGAGCAGTACTTC; J gene: TRBJ2-7; V gene: TRBV7-8; clone size: NA; D gene: NA
CDR3 protein: CASSVGRRGLHTTTYEQYF; CDR3 DNA: TGTGCCAGCAGCGTGGGCCGGAGGGGGCTCCACACGACCACCTACGAGCAGTACTTC; J gene: TRBJ2-7; V gene: TRBV7-8; clone size: NA; D gene: NA
CDR3 protein: CASISGTGDEQYF; CDR3 DNA: TGTGCCAGCATTTCCGGGACAGGGGACGAGCAGTACTTC; J gene: TRBJ2-7; V gene: TRBV2; clone size: NA; D gene: TRBD1
CDR3 protein: CASSLSREQYF; CDR3 DNA: TGTGCCAGCAGTTTATCCCGGGAGCAGTACTTC; J gene: TRBJ2-7; V gene: TRBV28; clone size: NA; D gene: NA
CDR3 protein: CASYLEGRGETQYF; CDR3 DNA: TGTGCCAGCTACCTAGAAGGCAGGGGCGAGACCCAGTACTTC; J gene: TRBJ2-5; V gene: TRBV7-9; clone size: NA; D gene: NA
CDR3 protein: CASSSLAGGPPNNEQFF; CDR3 DNA: TGTGCCAGCAGTTCGCTAGCGGGAGGGCCTCCCAACAATGAGCAGTTCTTC; J gene: TRBJ2-1; V gene: TRBV28; clone size: NA; D gene: TRBD2
CDR3 protein: CASSPTTSLAKNIQYF; CDR3 DNA: TGTGCCAGCAGTCCTACCACTTCTCTAGCCAAAAACATTCAGTACTTC; J gene: TRBJ2-4; V gene: TRBV27; clone size: NA; D gene: NA
CDR3 protein: CASSLRTSGNEDEQYF; CDR3 DNA: TGTGCCAGCTCACTCCGGACTAGCGGGAATGAGGACGAGCAGTACTTC; J gene: TRBJ2-7; V gene: TRBV18; clone size: NA; D gene: TRBD2
CDR3 protein: CASSRGTNQPQHF; CDR3 DNA: TGCGCCAGCAGCCGCGGGACCAATCAGCCCCAGCATTTT; J gene: TRBJ1-5; V gene: TRBV4-3; clone size: few; D gene: NA
CDR3 protein: CASSDCGVATNEKLFF; CDR3 DNA: TGTGCCAGCAGTGACTGTGGCGTTGCAACTAATGAAAAACTGTTTTTT; J gene: TRBJ1-4; V gene: TRBV6-4; clone size: NA; D gene: NA
CDR3 protein: CASSGRTGTVYNEQFF; CDR3 DNA: TGTGCCAGCAGTGGCCGAACCGGGACTGTGTACAATGAGCAGTTCTTC; J gene: TRBJ2-1; V gene: TRBV6-1; clone size: NA; D gene: NA
CDR3 protein: CASSFAGTVTAKLFF; CDR3 DNA: TGTGCCAGCAGCTTTGCCGGGACAGTGACGGCGAAACTGTTTTTT; J gene: TRBJ1-4; V gene: TRBV7-9; clone size: NA; D gene: TRBD1
CDR3 protein: CASVREPSSYNEQFF; CDR3 DNA: TGTGCCAGCGTACGAGAACCGAGCTCCTACAATGAGCAGTTCTTC; J gene: TRBJ2-1; V gene: TRBV2; clone size: NA; D gene: NA
CDR3 protein: CASSSGTTYSNEQFF; CDR3 DNA: TGTGCCAGCAGCTCCGGGACAACCTACTCCAATGAGCAGTTCTTC; J gene: TRBJ2-1; V gene: TRBV5-4; clone size: NA; D gene: NA
CDR3 protein: CASSVGTGGRGYTF; CDR3 DNA: TGTGCCAGCAGCGTAGGGACAGGGGGTAGGGGCTACACCTTC; J gene: TRBJ1-2; V gene: TRBV9; clone size: few; D gene: TRBD1
CDR3 protein: CASSPVRTGDYEQYF; CDR3 DNA: TGCGCCAGCAGCCCGGTAAGGACAGGAGACTACGAGCAGTACTTC; J gene: TRBJ2-7; V gene: TRBV5-1; clone size: few; D gene: TRBD1
CDR3 protein: CASSLWTGFANEQFF; CDR3 DNA: TGTGCCAGCAGCTTGTGGACAGGGTTCGCCAATGAGCAGTTCTTC; J gene: TRBJ2-1; V gene: TRBV5-5; clone size: NA; D gene: TRBD1
CDR3 protein: CASMLRQGYSYEQYF; CDR3 DNA: TGTGCCAGCATGCTGAGACAGGGGTACTCCTACGAGCAGTACTTC; J gene: TRBJ2-7; V gene: TRBV2; clone size: many; D gene: TRBD1
CDR3 protein: CASSLGQGYSNQPQHF; CDR3 DNA: TGTGCCAGCAGCTTAGGACAGGGATATAGCAATCAGCCCCAGCATTTT; J gene: TRBJ1-5; V gene: TRBV7-2; clone size: NA; D gene: TRBD1
CDR3 protein: CASSRTGGPGAFNEQFF; CDR3 DNA: TGTGCCAGCAGCAGGACGGGAGGGCCTGGTGCCTTCAATGAGCAGTTCTTC; J gene: TRBJ2-1; V gene: TRBV11-1; clone size: NA; D gene: TRBD2
CDR3 protein: CASSLTTSGSSGTQYF; CDR3 DNA: TGCGCCAGCAGCTTAACGACTAGCGGGAGTAGCGGTACGCAGTATTTT; J gene: TRBJ2-3; V gene: TRBV5-1; clone size: NA; D gene: TRBD2
CDR3 protein: CASSLNPGRRAFF; CDR3 DNA: TGTGCCAGCAGCTTAAATCCAGGGAGACGAGCTTTCTTT; J gene: TRBJ1-1; V gene: TRBV11-2; clone size: NA; D gene: NA
CDR3 protein: CASSPQGGLAKNIQYF; CDR3 DNA: TGTGCCAGCTCACCACAGGGCGGACTAGCCAAAAACATTCAGTACTTC; J gene: TRBJ2-4; V gene: TRBV18; clone size: NA; D gene: NA
CDR3 protein: CASSLLASGNNEQFF; CDR3 DNA: TGCGCCAGCAGCTTGTTAGCTAGCGGTAACAATGAGCAGTTCTTC; J gene: TRBJ2-1; V gene: TRBV5-1; clone size: once; D gene: TRBD2
CDR3 protein: CASSQGGADTQYF; CDR3 DNA: TGTGCCAGCAGCCAGGGGGGTGCAGATACGCAGTATTTT; J gene: TRBJ2-3; V gene: TRBV7-7; clone size: NA; D gene: NA